This T cell receptor beta chain was profiled in a study of human T cells and chemical hapten exposure. Study-wide context: Investigators sensitized roughly 2 cm by roughly 2 cm of upper inner arm skin with 2% DPC. During the approximately 25-week study period, patients had diphenylcyclopropenone applied to the scalp every week.

The CDR3 consists of 13 residues. Germline assignment: CDR1 LGHDT and CDR2 YNNKEL (reference sequence). V was pared by 2 bases and J by 6 bases, with 11 bases between. Time point reported: patch test 3, about 24 weeks after DPC sensitization. As for treatment: therapeutic diphenylcyclopropenone sensitization with weekly scalp DPC. Total RNA was extracted from unfractionated whole blood. TCRdb used MiXCR to reprocess the RACE reads, holding one entry per CDR3 protein. The table lists roughly 100,000 distinct CDR3 sequences, about 34% of them singletons. Specimen: whole blood, collected in connection with sensitization to the hapten diphenylcyclopropenone (DPC). This clonotype originated in a man between 40 and 49 years old with alopecia areata. Some clones in this sample may be carry-over from other donors' samples. This chain links TRBV3-1 with TRBJ2-7; D assignment may be TRBD1 or TRBD2 (5 bases each). The CDR3 region has the DNA TGTGCCAGCAGCCAACTGGGGGTCGGCGAGCAGTACTTC. Translating gives CASSQLGVGEQYF.